Described below is a single TCR beta chain sequence and its context. What it recognizes is unknown. The data originate from a study of blood T cells in healthy people across ages. This CDR3 comprises 15 residues. Germline assignment: CDR1 DFQATT and CDR2 SNEGSKA (reference sequence). V was shortened by 0 bases and J by 4 bases, with 12 bases between the two germline ends. Combining a sample-barcoded 5' primer with a J-beta primer mix, a second PCR ran for roughly 7 to 12 cycles. MiXCR, applied by TCRdb to the 5' RACE reads, yields one record per CDR3 protein. Here the sample spans about 1,400,000 distinct CDR3 sequences, around 39% being singletons. Study-level findings and limits: Expanded clonotype changes were possibly confounded by unknown donor CMV status. Age showed a roughly linear inverse relationship with TCR beta diversity per million T cells.

The chain employs TRBV20-1 and TRBJ2-2; TRBD1 or TRBD2 may be the D gene (7 bases each). The sequenced material came from blood. The sequence was obtained from a woman aged 18-29 years in good health. The CDR3 loop reads CSARDPGGGTGELFF. DNA of the CDR3: TGCAGTGCTAGAGATCCAGGGGGGGGCACCGGGGAGCTGTTTTTT.